The 29 T cell receptor beta chains listed next were all sequenced from one sample in a study of blood T cell repertoires in COVID-19. Some clones are missing from TCRdb's copy, which holds only in-frame ones; the method was immunoSEQ multiplex PCR. The sample lists 200,000 to 300,000 clones, approximately 80% occurring once. Sequenced: peripheral blood. These receptors all come from a man aged 55 to 70 with acute or convalescent COVID-19.

The gene calls are TRBV19 and TRBJ1-2; TRBD1 matches 7 bases. CDR1 LNHDA and CDR2 SQIVND come from the germline V gene (reference sequence). The CDR3 covers 13 residues. Trimming cost V 6 bases and J 4 bases; bases outside gene matches: 5. As DNA, the CDR3 is TGTGCCAGTAGGGGACAGCGAGCCTATGGCTACACCTTC. Its translation: CASRGQRAYGYTF. Using reference TRBV19 and TRBJ1-2 for the parts outside the CDR3, the full variable domain is DGGITQSPKYLFRKEGQNVTLSCEQNLNHDAMYWYRQDPGQGLRLIYYSQIVNDFQKGDIAEGYSVSREKKESFPLTVTSAQKNPTAFYLCASRGQRAYGYTFGSGTRLTVV.

The V and J genes are TRBV7-9 and TRBJ1-5; no firm D call. Trimming removed 1 base at V and 2 bases at J, with 9 bases between. Germline lookup yields CDR1 SEHNR and CDR2 FQNEAQ (reference sequence). The CDR3 totals 15 residues. CDR3 coding DNA: TGTGCCAGCAGCTTAGACCGCGGAGGCAATCAGCCCCAGCATTTT. Residues: CASSLDRGGNQPQHF.

The chain employs TRBV10-2 and TRBJ1-5, with D unresolved. V was clipped by 3 bases and J by 1 base, with 19 bases between them. The CDR3 length is 18 residues. The germline CDR1 and CDR2 sequences are WSHSY and SAAADI. CDR3 in amino acids: CASSDLASPLGSNQPQHF. The CDR3 region has the DNA TGCGCCAGCAGTGACCTCGCAAGCCCTTTGGGCAGCAATCAGCCCCAGCATTTT.

DNA of the CDR3: TGTGCCAGCAGCGCGCGACTAGCGGGGGTGAACACCGGGGAGCTGTTTTTT. This translates into CASSARLAGVNTGELFF. V gene TRBV9 combines with J gene TRBJ2-2; 12 nucleotides align to TRBD2. Germline CDR1 is SGDLS and CDR2 is YYNGEE. Unmatched junction bases numbered 4, after V lost 3 bases and J lost 1 base. CDR3 length: 17 residues.

The rearrangement links TRBV2 to TRBJ2-1; D uncertain. The V end was cut by 0 bases, the J end by 5 bases, with 8 bases between. Germline loops: CDR1 SNHLY, CDR2 FYNNEI. CDR3 length equals 14 residues. The CDR3, as DNA: TGTGCCAGCAGTGAAGCGGCAGTCCACAATGAGCAGTTCTTC. It translates to CASSEAAVHNEQFF.

The V gene is TRBV12-3 or TRBV12-4, the J gene TRBJ2-7, with TRBD1 as a possible D gene (6 bases). The ends were cut back, 8 bases at V and 3 bases at J, with 8 bases in the middle. The CDR3 spans 11 residues. CDR3 in amino acids: CASGQSYEQYF. The CDR3 nucleotides are TGTGCCAGCGGACAGAGCTACGAGCAGTACTTC.

This chain links TRBV5-1 with TRBJ1-6, with 9 bases matching TRBD1. The germline V gene encodes CDR1 SGHRS and CDR2 YFSETQ. The junction had 9 bases not matched to a gene; V was cut back by 4 bases and J by 7 bases. The CDR3 covers 16 residues. This CDR3 is CASSPPDRGGNSPLHF. DNA of the CDR3: TGCGCCAGCAGCCCGCCGGACAGGGGAGGGAATTCACCCCTCCACTTT.

This clone has only one observation. This chain connects TRBV2 to TRBJ2-3; 15 bases fit TRBD2. The length of the CDR3 is 16 residues. CDR1 SNHLY and CDR2 FYNNEI come from the germline V gene. The V segment lost 8 bases and the J segment 2 bases; nucleotides outside the gene matches: 5. The CDR3 nucleotides are TGTGCCAGCCTACGGACTAGCGGGGGGGACACAGATACGCAGTATTTT. Protein sequence: CASLRTSGGDTDTQYF.

V is TRBV4-2 and J is TRBJ1-2; the D is unclear. The CDR3 runs to 17 residues. Germline V CDR1 and CDR2: LGHNA, YNFKEQ. The V end was cut by 1 base, the J end by 2 bases, with 17 bases between. CDR3 in amino acids: CASSQGDLRVGNYGYTF. The CDR3 coding sequence is TGTGCCAGCAGCCAAGGAGACCTGCGGGTCGGGAACTATGGCTACACCTTC.

The chain uses TRBV14 and TRBJ2-2; TRBD1 is a possible D gene (5 bases). CDR3 length: 15 residues. Germline CDR1 is SGHDN and CDR2 is FVKESK. Trimming removed 3 bases at V and 4 bases at J, with 12 bases between. CDR3 protein: CASSQGRPGTGELFF. For the CDR3, the DNA is TGTGCCAGCAGCCAGGGGCGTCCGGGCACCGGGGAGCTGTTTTTT.

This rearrangement joins TRBV5-8 to TRBJ2-7, with 12 bases aligning to TRBD2. This CDR3 has 16 residues. The V gene's germline CDR1 is SGHTS and CDR2 YDEGEE. The J segment lost 3 bases and the V segment lost 4 bases, leaving 8 bases of the junction unmatched. The CDR3 coding sequence is TGTGCCAGCAGCCGAGGACTAGCGGGGACCATCTACGAGCAGTACTTC. Its protein is CASSRGLAGTIYEQYF.

Only a few counts were recorded for this clone. This rearrangement joins TRBV23-1 to TRBJ2-7, with TRBD2 as a possible D gene (6 bases). TRBV23-1 is marked as an open reading frame, function uncertain. This CDR3 spans 17 amino acids. V was shortened by 4 bases and J by 2 bases, with 21 bases between the two germline ends. CDR3 nucleotide sequence: TGCGCCAGCAGTCCGCCGGGTCAGGGACTGCTCCCCTACGAGCAGTACTTC. This translates into CASSPPGQGLLPYEQYF.

This clone was counted a few times. The chain links TRBV4-3 to TRBJ2-7; TRBD1 matches at 10 bases. This CDR3 region has 14 residues. The V gene's germline CDR1 is LGHNA and CDR2 YSLEER. V lost 4 bases, J lost 6 bases, and 6 bases stayed unmatched. CDR3 nucleotides: TGCGCCAGCAGCCGCACCGGGACAGGGGTCGAGCAGTACTTC. This codes for CASSRTGTGVEQYF.

The chain combines TRBV5-6 with TRBJ1-1, with 7 bases aligning to TRBD1. J was trimmed by 0 bases and V by 5 bases; bases with no gene match: 7. This CDR3 is 15 amino acids long. Germline V gene sequence: CDR1 SGHDT, CDR2 YYEEEE. The CDR3 DNA reads TGTGCCAGCAGGCTACAGGGGCATGTGAACACTGAAGCTTTCTTT. It yields the protein CASRLQGHVNTEAFF.

The V and J genes are TRBV5-1 and TRBJ1-2, with D unresolved. The V gene lost 1 base and the J gene lost 7 bases, with 14 bases spanning the gap. Germline V gene data show CDR1 as SGHRS and CDR2 as YFSETQ. The CDR3 loop spans 14 amino acids. CDR3 protein: CASSLHPANPGYTF. The CDR3 DNA reads as TGCGCCAGCAGCTTGCATCCCGCTAATCCTGGCTACACCTTC.

The chain uses TRBV4-1 and TRBJ2-7; 7 bases fit TRBD1. The V gene end was trimmed by 0 bases and the J gene end by 6 bases; junction bases not matched to a gene: 5. There are 14 residues in the CDR3. The germline CDR1 and CDR2 sequences are MGHRA and YSYEKL. CDR3: CASSQDVQGSEQYF. The CDR3 DNA is TGCGCCAGCAGCCAAGACGTACAGGGGAGCGAGCAGTACTTC.

The chain uses TRBV28 and TRBJ1-4, with D maybe TRBD1 (6 bases). V was shortened by 3 bases and J by 7 bases, with 15 bases between the two germline ends. Germline V lookup: CDR1 MDHEN, CDR2 SYDVKM. This CDR3 has 15 residues. The CDR3 loop reads CASSFWGGRSEKLFF. Here the CDR3 DNA reads TGTGCCAGCAGTTTTTGGGGGGGCCGGAGTGAAAAACTGTTTTTT.

The V gene is TRBV19, the J gene TRBJ1-5, with 7 bases lining up with TRBD1. This CDR3 has 15 residues. Trimming removed 5 bases from V and 5 bases from J; junction bases left unmatched: 9. Germline CDR1 reads LNHDA; CDR2 reads SQIVND (reference sequence). In DNA, the CDR3 is TGTGCCAGTAGTCCGACAGGGAAGGCGGATCAGCCCCAGCATTTT. It is translated as CASSPTGKADQPQHF.

The V call is TRBV27, the J call TRBJ1-4, with TRBD1 identical over 7 bases. The CDR3 length is 12 residues. CDR1 is MNHEY, CDR2 SMNVEV, per germline (reference sequence). Germline trimming cut 5 bases from V and 12 bases from J; bases unmatched to any gene: 6. Here the CDR3 DNA reads TGTGCCAGCAGTCCAAACAGGGGAGAACTGTTTTTT. Its protein is CASSPNRGELFF.

This clone is a singleton in its sample. CDR3 region: CASSYSGTNNEQFF. The CDR3 region has the DNA TGTGCCAGCAGTTACTCCGGGACTAACAATGAGCAGTTCTTC. This rearrangement joins TRBV6-2 or TRBV6-3 to TRBJ2-1; 7 bases agree with TRBD2. J lost 5 bases, V lost 0 bases, and 1 base had no gene match. The CDR3 is 14 amino acids. CDR1 MNHEY and CDR2 SVGEGT come from the germline V gene.

This rearrangement joins TRBV18 to TRBJ2-7; D is perhaps TRBD1 (6 bases). The germline gives CDR1 KGHSH, CDR2 LQKENI. This CDR3 is built from 14 residues. The V end was cut by 3 bases, the J end by 11 bases, with 20 bases between. CDR3 protein: CASSPGQAEGWEYF. The CDR3, as DNA: TGTGCCAGCTCACCGGGACAAGCAGAGGGGTGGGAGTACTTC.

The rearrangement uses TRBV28 and TRBJ1-5; 7 nucleotides agree with TRBD1. The V and J ends lost 6 bases and 4 bases, in that order; junction bases with no gene match: 9. Per the germline V gene, CDR1 is MDHEN and CDR2 is SYDVKM. CDR3 length: 15 amino acids. The CDR3 DNA is TGTGCCAGCAGCGCGACAGGGACCCGTAATCAGCCCCAGCATTTT. This sequence encodes CASSATGTRNQPQHF. The full variable domain, its missing parts supplied by reference TRBV28 and TRBJ1-5, is DVKVTQSSRYLVKRTGEKVFLECVQDMDHENMFWYRQDPGLGLRLIYFSYDVKMKEKGDIPEGYSVSREKKERFSLILESASTNQTSMYLCASSATGTRNQPQHFGDGTRLSIL.

This clone showed up just once. V and J are TRBV6-6 and TRBJ2-3; 7 bases are shared with TRBD2. The germline V gene has CDR1 MNHNY and CDR2 SVGAGI (reference sequence). The CDR3 length is 15 residues. The V and J ends lost 2 bases and 0 bases, in that order; junction bases with no gene match: 2. The CDR3 DNA reads TGTGCCAGCAGTTACGGGGGGGGGAGCACAGATACGCAGTATTTT. This codes for CASSYGGGSTDTQYF.

The gene calls are TRBV12-3 or TRBV12-4 and TRBJ1-1; D is possibly TRBD1 (6 bases). The CDR3 is 13 amino acids. V shed 6 bases and J shed 1 base, with 9 bases lying between them. CDR3 protein: CASRRQENTEAFF. The CDR3, as DNA: TGTGCCAGCAGACGACAGGAGAACACTGAAGCTTTCTTT.

The V and J genes are TRBV5-1 and TRBJ2-3, with 13 bases that match TRBD2. Germline CDR1 SGHRS, CDR2 YFSETQ. The CDR3 sequence is 16 residues long. The V gene end was trimmed by 4 bases and the J gene end by 5 bases; junction bases not matched to a gene: 7. CDR3 DNA sequence: TGCGCCAGCAGCCTCGGGACTAGCGGGATGAAAGATACGCAGTATTTT. Residues: CASSLGTSGMKDTQYF.

The CDR3 coding sequence is TGCGCCAGCAGCCCCTGGGAGGGGCGAGGCTACACCTTC. This codes for CASSPWEGRGYTF. The V and J genes are TRBV5-1 and TRBJ1-2; D is perhaps TRBD1 (5 bases). CDR3 length: 13 amino acids. The germline V gene has CDR1 SGHRS and CDR2 YFSETQ. Trimming removed 4 bases at V and 8 bases at J, with 15 bases between.

The chain has TRBV7-9 and TRBJ2-5; D remains unclear. Per germline, CDR1 SEHNR and CDR2 FQNEAQ (reference sequence). The germline V and J ends were trimmed by 5 bases and 1 base, with 5 bases remaining between them. This CDR3 spans 12 amino acids. For the CDR3, the DNA is TGTGCCAGCAGCCCCCTCCAAGAGACCCAGTACTTC. Protein: CASSPLQETQYF.

V usage is TRBV6-5 and J usage is TRBJ1-3; TRBD1 matches 8 bases. The CDR3 runs 12 residues. Germline V gene lookup returns CDR1 MNHEY and CDR2 SVGAGI. For the CDR3, the DNA is TGTGCGGTGGACAGGGTTGCGAACACCATATATTTT. The encoded protein is CAVDRVANTIYF.

The chain's CDR3 is CASSPGQGMNTEAFF. CDR3 nucleotide sequence: TGTGCCAGCAGTCCGGGACAGGGAATGAACACTGAAGCTTTCTTT. The chain is built from TRBV6-1 and TRBJ1-1; TRBD1 aligns across 9 bases. The CDR3 covers 15 residues. V trimming: 5 bases; J trimming: 0 bases; junction bases outside the gene matches: 4. Germline lookup yields CDR1 MNHNS and CDR2 SASEGT.